This TCR beta chain stems from a study of shared clonotypes between healthy human individuals. Findings and limits, study-wide: Non-shared clonotypes displayed generation probabilities falling below those of clonotypes present in all four donors.

Deep was the level at which the assay was run. This table comes from immunoSEQ multiplex PCR, and its TCRdb copy is limited to in-frame clones, with some not included. The sample holds some 1.4 million clones, around 97% seen once. Points on this clone: Its specificity is not known.

The TCR comes from a man aged 25 to 45 in good health. The sequencing sample was made of naive CD4+ T cells sorted from blood. Subset described: CD45RA+ positively selected.

In nucleotides, the CDR3 is TGCAGCGTTGTGGGACAGTACTCTGGGGCCAACGTCCTGACTTTC. Protein sequence: CSVVGQYSGANVLTF. The chain couples TRBV29-1 to TRBJ2-6, with 7 nucleotides matching TRBD1. The germline V gene has CDR1 SQVTM and CDR2 ANQGSEA. This CDR3 has 15 amino acids. V lost 4 bases, J lost 0 bases, and 3 bases stayed unmatched.